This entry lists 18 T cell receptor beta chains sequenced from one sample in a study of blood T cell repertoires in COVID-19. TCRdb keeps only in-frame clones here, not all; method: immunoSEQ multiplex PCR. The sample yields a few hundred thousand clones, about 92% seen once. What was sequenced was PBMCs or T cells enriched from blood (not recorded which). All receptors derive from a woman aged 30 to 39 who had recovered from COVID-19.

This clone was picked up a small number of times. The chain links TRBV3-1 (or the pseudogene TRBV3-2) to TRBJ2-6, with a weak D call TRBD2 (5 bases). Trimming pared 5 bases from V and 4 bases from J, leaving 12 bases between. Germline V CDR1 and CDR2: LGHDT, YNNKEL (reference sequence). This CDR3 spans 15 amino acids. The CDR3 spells CASSYGLTGANVLTF. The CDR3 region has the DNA TGTGCCAGCAGCTATGGACTGACCGGGGCCAACGTCCTGACTTTC.

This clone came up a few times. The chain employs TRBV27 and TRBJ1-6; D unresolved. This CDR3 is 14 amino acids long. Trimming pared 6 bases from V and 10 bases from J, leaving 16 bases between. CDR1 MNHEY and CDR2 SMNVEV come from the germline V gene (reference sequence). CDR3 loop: CASSLPGGISPLHF. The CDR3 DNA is TGTGCCAGCAGCCTACCGGGCGGGATATCACCCCTCCACTTT.

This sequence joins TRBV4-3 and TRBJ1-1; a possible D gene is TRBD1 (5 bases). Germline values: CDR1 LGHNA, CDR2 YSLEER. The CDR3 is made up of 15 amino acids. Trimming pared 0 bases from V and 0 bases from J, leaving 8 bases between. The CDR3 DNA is TGCGCCAGCAGCCAAGATCGGGGGATGAACACTGAAGCTTTCTTT. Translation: CASSQDRGMNTEAFF.

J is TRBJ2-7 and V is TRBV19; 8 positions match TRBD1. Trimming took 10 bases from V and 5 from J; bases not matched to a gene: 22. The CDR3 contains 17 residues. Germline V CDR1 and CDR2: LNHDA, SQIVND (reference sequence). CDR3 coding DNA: TGTGCCACCTCGACAGGGGCGGATGGCCTTCTTAGGAACGAGCAGTACTTC. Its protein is CATSTGADGLLRNEQYF.

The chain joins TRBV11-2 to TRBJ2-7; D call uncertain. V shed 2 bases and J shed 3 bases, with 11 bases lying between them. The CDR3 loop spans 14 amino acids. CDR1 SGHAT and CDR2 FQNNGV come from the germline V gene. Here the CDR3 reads CASSLWSEDYEQYF. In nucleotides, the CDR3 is TGTGCCAGCAGCTTATGGTCAGAGGACTACGAGCAGTACTTC.

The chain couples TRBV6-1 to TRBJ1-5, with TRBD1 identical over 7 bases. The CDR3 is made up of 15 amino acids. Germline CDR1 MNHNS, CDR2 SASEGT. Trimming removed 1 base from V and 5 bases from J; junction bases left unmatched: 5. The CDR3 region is CASSEGQGVDQPQHF. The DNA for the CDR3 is TGTGCCAGCAGTGAAGGACAGGGCGTGGATCAGCCCCAGCATTTT.

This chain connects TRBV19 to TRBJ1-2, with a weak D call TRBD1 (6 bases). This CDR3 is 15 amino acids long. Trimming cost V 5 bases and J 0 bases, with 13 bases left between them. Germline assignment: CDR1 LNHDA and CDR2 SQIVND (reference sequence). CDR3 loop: CASSSRQATNYGYTF. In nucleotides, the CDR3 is TGTGCCAGTAGTTCTCGACAGGCTACTAACTATGGCTACACCTTC.

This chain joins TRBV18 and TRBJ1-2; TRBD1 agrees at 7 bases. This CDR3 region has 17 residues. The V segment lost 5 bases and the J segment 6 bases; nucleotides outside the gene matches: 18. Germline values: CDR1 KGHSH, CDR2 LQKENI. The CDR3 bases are TGTGCCAGCTCATCATCTTCCGCCCTGACAGGGCTCGATGGCTACACCTTC. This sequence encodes CASSSSSALTGLDGYTF.

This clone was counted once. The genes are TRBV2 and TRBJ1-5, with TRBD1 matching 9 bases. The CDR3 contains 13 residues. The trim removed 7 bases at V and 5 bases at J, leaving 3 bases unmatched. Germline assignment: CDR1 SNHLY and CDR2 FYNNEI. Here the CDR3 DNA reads TGTGCCAGCAACAGGGGGCGATATCAGCCCCAGCATTTT. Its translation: CASNRGRYQPQHF.

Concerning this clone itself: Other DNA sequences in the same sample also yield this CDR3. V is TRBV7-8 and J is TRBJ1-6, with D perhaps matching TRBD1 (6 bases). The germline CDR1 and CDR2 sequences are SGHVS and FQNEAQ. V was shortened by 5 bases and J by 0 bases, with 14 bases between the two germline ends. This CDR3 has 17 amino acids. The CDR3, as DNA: TGTGCCAGCAGCCTTACAGGGTTAAGCTCCTATAATTCACCCCTCCACTTT. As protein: CASSLTGLSSYNSPLHF.

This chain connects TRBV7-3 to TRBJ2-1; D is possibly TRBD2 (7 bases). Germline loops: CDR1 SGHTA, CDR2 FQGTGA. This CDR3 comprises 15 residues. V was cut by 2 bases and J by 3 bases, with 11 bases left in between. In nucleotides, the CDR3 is TGTGCCAGCAGCTTAGGGGGGGCCCTCTACAATGAGCAGTTCTTC. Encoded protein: CASSLGGALYNEQFF.

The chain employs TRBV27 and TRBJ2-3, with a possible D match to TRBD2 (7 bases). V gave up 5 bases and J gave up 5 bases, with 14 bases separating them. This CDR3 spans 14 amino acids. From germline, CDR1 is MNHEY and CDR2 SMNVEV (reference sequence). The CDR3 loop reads CASSLGGAQDTQYF. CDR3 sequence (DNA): TGTGCCAGCAGTCTTGGGGGGGCCCAAGATACGCAGTATTTT.

CDR3 residues: CASSLRGEDYGYTF. The CDR3, as DNA: TGTGCCAGCAGCCTCAGGGGGGAAGACTATGGCTACACCTTC. The chain has TRBV13 and TRBJ1-2; 7 bases line up with TRBD1. V shed 5 bases and J 3 bases; nucleotides not matched to a gene: 6. CDR1 and CDR2 from the germline V gene are PRHDT and FYEKMQ (reference sequence). The CDR3 length is 14 residues.

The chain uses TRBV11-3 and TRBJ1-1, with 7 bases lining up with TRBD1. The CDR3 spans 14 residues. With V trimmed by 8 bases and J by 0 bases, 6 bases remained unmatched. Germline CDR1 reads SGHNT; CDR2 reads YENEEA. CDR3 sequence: CASALDRLNTEAFF. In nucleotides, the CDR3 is TGTGCCAGCGCCCTGGACAGGCTGAACACTGAAGCTTTCTTT.

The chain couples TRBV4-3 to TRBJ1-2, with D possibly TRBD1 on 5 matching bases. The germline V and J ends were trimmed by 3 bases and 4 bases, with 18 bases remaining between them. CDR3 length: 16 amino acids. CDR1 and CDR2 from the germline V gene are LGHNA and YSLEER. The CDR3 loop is CASSQQEFDRPYGYTF. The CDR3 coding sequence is TGCGCCAGCAGCCAGCAAGAATTCGACAGACCCTATGGCTACACCTTC.

The chain's CDR3 is CASSPKLDRVGGYTF. As DNA, the CDR3 is TGTGCCAGCTCACCTAAGTTGGACAGGGTAGGCGGCTACACCTTC. The V gene is TRBV18, the J gene TRBJ1-2; 8 bases line up with TRBD1. The junction had 11 bases not matched to a gene; V was cut back by 3 bases and J by 8 bases. CDR3 length: 15 residues. CDR1 and CDR2 from the germline V gene are KGHSH and LQKENI.

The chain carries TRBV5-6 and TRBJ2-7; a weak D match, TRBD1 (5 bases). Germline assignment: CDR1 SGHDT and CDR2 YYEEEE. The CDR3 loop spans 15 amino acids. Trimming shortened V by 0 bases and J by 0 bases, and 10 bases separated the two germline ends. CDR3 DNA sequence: TGTGCCAGCAGCTTGGGTCAGGGTCTCTCCTACGAGCAGTACTTC. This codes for CASSLGQGLSYEQYF.

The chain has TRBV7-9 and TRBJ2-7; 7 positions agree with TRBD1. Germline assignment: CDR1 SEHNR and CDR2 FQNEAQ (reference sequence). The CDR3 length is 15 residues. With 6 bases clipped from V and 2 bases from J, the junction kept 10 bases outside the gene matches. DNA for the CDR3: TGTGCCAGCAGACCCCAGACAGGGCCTCCCTACGAGCAGTACTTC. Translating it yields CASRPQTGPPYEQYF.